These T cell receptor beta chains were read from a single sample in a study of blood T cell repertoires in COVID-19. The assay was immunoSEQ multiplex PCR, and TCRdb's table has in-frame clones only and misses some. The sample carries about 73,000 clones, 70% to 85% recorded once. The sample was peripheral blood. All receptors come from a woman aged 55-75 years with acute or convalescent COVID-19. CDR3s include the opening cysteine and the closing phenylalanine or tryptophan. Each record gives: CDR3 length, clone size, D gene, J gene, V gene, CDR3 DNA, CDR3 protein. D genes are given only for firm matches. Where a row states a size, it is once, few, many or the class of an expanded clone; other rows omit it.

CDR3 length: 16
clone size: NA
D gene: TRBD2
J gene: TRBJ2-3
V gene: TRBV3-1/TRBV3-2
CDR3 DNA: TGTGCCAGCAGCCAAGTAGGTGGGAGGGGCACAGATACGCAGTATTTT
CDR3 protein: CASSQVGGRGTDTQYF

CDR3 length: 15
clone size: NA
D gene: NA
J gene: TRBJ1-2
V gene: TRBV28
CDR3 DNA: TGTGCCAGCAGTCCAGGGGCTTCAAGGGTCTATGGCTACACCTTC
CDR3 protein: CASSPGASRVYGYTF

CDR3 length: 15
clone size: once
D gene: TRBD1
J gene: TRBJ1-2
V gene: TRBV5-4
CDR3 DNA: TGTGCCAGCAGCTGGCAGCGGACAGGGGGTAGAGGCTACACCTTC
CDR3 protein: CASSWQRTGGRGYTF

CDR3 length: 14
clone size: once
D gene: NA
J gene: TRBJ1-2
V gene: TRBV27
CDR3 DNA: TGTGCCAGCAGTTCCCCCAGGATCCCAAGTGGCTACACCTTC
CDR3 protein: CASSSPRIPSGYTF

CDR3 length: 20
clone size: NA
D gene: TRBD2
J gene: TRBJ2-3
V gene: TRBV18
CDR3 DNA: TGTGCCAGCTCACCAGAGGTACCGGAGCTAGCGGTTATCGTCACAGATACGCAGTATTTT
CDR3 protein: CASSPEVPELAVIVTDTQYF

CDR3 length: 16
clone size: NA
D gene: NA
J gene: TRBJ2-3
V gene: TRBV5-1
CDR3 DNA: TGCGCCAGCAGCTTGGTCTCCACGGGAGTTTCAGATACGCAGTATTTT
CDR3 protein: CASSLVSTGVSDTQYF

CDR3 length: 12
clone size: few
D gene: TRBD1
J gene: TRBJ1-4
V gene: TRBV2
CDR3 DNA: TGTGCCAGCGGACAGGGCGGTGAAAAACTGTTTTTT
CDR3 protein: CASGQGGEKLFF

CDR3 length: 15
clone size: NA
D gene: NA
J gene: TRBJ2-2
V gene: TRBV5-1
CDR3 DNA: TGCGCCAGCAGCTTGGGACAGCTTAACACCGGGGAGCTGTTTTTT
CDR3 protein: CASSLGQLNTGELFF

CDR3 length: 13
clone size: NA
D gene: TRBD1
J gene: TRBJ1-5
V gene: TRBV29-1
CDR3 DNA: TGCAGCGTCACAGACAGGGCGAATCAGCCCCAGCATTTT
CDR3 protein: CSVTDRANQPQHF

CDR3 length: 14
clone size: NA
D gene: NA
J gene: TRBJ2-3
V gene: TRBV18
CDR3 DNA: TGTGCCAGCTCAACGGGATCCGCGACCATACAGCAGTATTTT
CDR3 protein: CASSTGSATIQQYF

CDR3 length: 15
clone size: NA
D gene: NA
J gene: TRBJ2-3
V gene: TRBV7-3
CDR3 DNA: TGTGCCAGCAGCTTACAGGGGCCATTAACAGATACGCAGTATTTT
CDR3 protein: CASSLQGPLTDTQYF

CDR3 length: 13
clone size: NA
D gene: NA
J gene: TRBJ1-5
V gene: TRBV19
CDR3 DNA: TGTGCCAGTAGCCCCTCCCTTCCTCAGCCCCAGCATTTT
CDR3 protein: CASSPSLPQPQHF

CDR3 length: 12
clone size: NA
D gene: NA
J gene: TRBJ2-2
V gene: TRBV2
CDR3 DNA: TGTGCCAGCAGTAGACAGGTCGGGGAGCTGTTTTTT
CDR3 protein: CASSRQVGELFF

CDR3 length: 18
clone size: few
D gene: NA
J gene: TRBJ2-7
V gene: TRBV1
CDR3 DNA: TGCACCAGCAGCCAAGATTTGGGGATTGGGGCAGGGACCTACGAGCAGTACTTC
CDR3 protein: CTSSQDLGIGAGTYEQYF

CDR3 length: 14
clone size: NA
D gene: NA
J gene: TRBJ1-4
V gene: TRBV2
CDR3 DNA: TGTGCCAGCAGCGCGACAGATACTAATGAAAAACTGTTTTTT
CDR3 protein: CASSATDTNEKLFF

CDR3 length: 15
clone size: few
D gene: TRBD1
J gene: TRBJ1-2
V gene: TRBV4-1
CDR3 DNA: TGCGCCAGCAGAACTAAGGGACAGGGGAGCGATGGCTACACCTTC
CDR3 protein: CASRTKGQGSDGYTF

CDR3 length: 14
clone size: once
D gene: NA
J gene: TRBJ2-1
V gene: TRBV29-1
CDR3 DNA: TGCAGCGTTGAAGATCCCAGGGTATACAATGAGCAGTTCTTC
CDR3 protein: CSVEDPRVYNEQFF

CDR3 length: 15
clone size: NA
D gene: NA
J gene: TRBJ1-1
V gene: TRBV29-1
CDR3 DNA: TGCAGCGTTGTTATCCTGGGCAGGTCTTACACTGAAGCTTTCTTT
CDR3 protein: CSVVILGRSYTEAFF

CDR3 length: 16
clone size: NA
D gene: TRBD1
J gene: TRBJ1-3
V gene: TRBV9
CDR3 DNA: TGTGCCAGCAGCGAACAGGGGATCAGCTCTGGAAACACCATATATTTT
CDR3 protein: CASSEQGISSGNTIYF

CDR3 length: 16
clone size: NA
D gene: TRBD1
J gene: TRBJ1-3
V gene: TRBV5-6
CDR3 DNA: TGTGCCAGCAGCGGTTCGGGACAGCGCTCTGGAAACACCATATATTTT
CDR3 protein: CASSGSGQRSGNTIYF

CDR3 length: 15
clone size: NA
D gene: TRBD2
J gene: TRBJ2-1
V gene: TRBV5-1
CDR3 DNA: TGCGCCAGCAGCTTGTCTAGCGGGGGGGCTAAAGAGCAGTTCTTC
CDR3 protein: CASSLSSGGAKEQFF

CDR3 length: 17
clone size: NA
D gene: TRBD2
J gene: TRBJ2-1
V gene: TRBV4-1
CDR3 DNA: TGCGCCAGCAGCCAGGTCACGACTAGCGGATTACGCAATGAGCAGTTCTTC
CDR3 protein: CASSQVTTSGLRNEQFF

CDR3 length: 15
clone size: NA
D gene: TRBD2
J gene: TRBJ2-5
V gene: TRBV5-1
CDR3 DNA: TGCGCCAGCAGCTTCATAGCGGGAGGAGGAGAGACCCAGTACTTC
CDR3 protein: CASSFIAGGGETQYF

CDR3 length: 14
clone size: NA
D gene: TRBD1
J gene: TRBJ1-2
V gene: TRBV2
CDR3 DNA: TGTGCCAGCGGATCGGGACAGCTTAACTATGGCTACACCTTC
CDR3 protein: CASGSGQLNYGYTF

CDR3 length: 15
clone size: NA
D gene: TRBD1
J gene: TRBJ1-2
V gene: TRBV5-1
CDR3 DNA: TGCGCCAGCAGAGCAAACAGGGGTAAAAACTATGGCTACACCTTC
CDR3 protein: CASRANRGKNYGYTF

CDR3 length: 13
clone size: NA
D gene: NA
J gene: TRBJ1-2
V gene: TRBV12-3/TRBV12-4
CDR3 DNA: TGTGCCAGCAGTCCAGGAACGGAATCTGGCTACACCTTC
CDR3 protein: CASSPGTESGYTF

CDR3 length: 15
clone size: NA
D gene: TRBD1
J gene: TRBJ1-2
V gene: TRBV9
CDR3 DNA: TGTGCCAGCAGCCCCGGGGCAGGGGGCATCTATGGCTACACCTTC
CDR3 protein: CASSPGAGGIYGYTF

CDR3 length: 13
clone size: NA
D gene: NA
J gene: TRBJ1-2
V gene: TRBV2
CDR3 DNA: TGTGCCAGCAGTGTTTTAGACTTCTATGGCTACACCTTC
CDR3 protein: CASSVLDFYGYTF